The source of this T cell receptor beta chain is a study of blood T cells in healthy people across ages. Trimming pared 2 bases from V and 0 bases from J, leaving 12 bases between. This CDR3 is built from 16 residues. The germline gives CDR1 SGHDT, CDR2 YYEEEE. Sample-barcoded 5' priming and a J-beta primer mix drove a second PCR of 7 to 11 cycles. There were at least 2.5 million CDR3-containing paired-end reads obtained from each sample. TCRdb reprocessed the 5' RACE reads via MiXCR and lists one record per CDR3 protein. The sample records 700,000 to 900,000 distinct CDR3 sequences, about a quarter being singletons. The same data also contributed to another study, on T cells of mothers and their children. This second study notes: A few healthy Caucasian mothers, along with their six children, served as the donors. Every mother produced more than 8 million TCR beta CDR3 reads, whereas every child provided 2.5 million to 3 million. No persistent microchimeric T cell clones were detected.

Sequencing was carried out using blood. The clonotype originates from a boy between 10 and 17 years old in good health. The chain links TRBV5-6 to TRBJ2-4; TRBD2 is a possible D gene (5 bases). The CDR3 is CASSFRTGLAKNIQYF. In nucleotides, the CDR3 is TGTGCCAGCAGCTTTAGGACCGGACTAGCCAAAAACATTCAGTACTTC.